Below are 31 T cell receptor beta chains sequenced from a single sample in a study of cytomegalovirus exposure and HLA in healthy donors. The PCR employed 60 Vbeta primers together with 13 Jbeta primers. The assay was immunoSEQ multiplex PCR, and TCRdb's table has in-frame clones only and misses some. The table records 150,000 or so clones, approximately 80% of them present only once. The sample was PBMCs. Source of these receptors: a man aged 45 to 65 in good health and CMV-seronegative.

The chain recombines TRBV11-2 with TRBJ2-1, with 13 bases identical to TRBD2. Germline V gives CDR1 SGHAT, CDR2 FQNNGV. CDR3 length equals 15 residues. The ends lost 4 bases at V and 7 bases at J; junction bases unmatched: 4. The CDR3 here is CASSSGLAGRNEQFF. CDR3 coding DNA: TGTGCCAGCAGCTCGGGACTAGCGGGGCGGAATGAGCAGTTCTTC.

This chain links TRBV19 with TRBJ1-2, with D unresolved. This CDR3 has 11 residues. Germline CDR1 is LNHDA and CDR2 is SQIVND (reference sequence). V dropped 8 bases and J dropped 8 bases, with 12 bases sitting between them. The CDR3 protein is CASWSGMGYTF. The CDR3 DNA is TGTGCCAGTTGGAGCGGGATGGGCTACACCTTC. The full variable domain, completed using reference TRBV19 and TRBJ1-2, is DGGITQSPKYLFRKEGQNVTLSCEQNLNHDAMYWYRQDPGQGLRLIYYSQIVNDFQKGDIAEGYSVSREKKESFPLTVTSAQKNPTAFYLCASWSGMGYTFGSGTRLTVV.

The V gene is TRBV11-2, the J gene TRBJ1-1; 8 bases are a match to TRBD1. V lost 4 bases to trimming and J lost 2 bases; unmatched junction nucleotides: 6. The CDR3 covers 15 residues. Germline values: CDR1 SGHAT, CDR2 FQNNGV. CDR3 sequence reads: CASSYPGGINTEAFF. Written as DNA, the CDR3 is TGTGCCAGCAGCTATCCAGGGGGCATCAACACTGAAGCTTTCTTT.

The V and J genes are TRBV5-1 and TRBJ2-3; TRBD2 matches at 13 bases. The CDR3 has 18 amino acids. Trimming at V came to 4 bases and at J to 0 bases, leaving 8 bases not matched to a gene. Per the germline V gene, CDR1 is SGHRS and CDR2 is YFSETQ. In DNA, the CDR3 is TGCGCCAGCAGCCAAAAGACTAGCGGGGGGACTAGCACAGATACGCAGTATTTT. Protein: CASSQKTSGGTSTDTQYF. Using reference TRBV5-1 and TRBJ2-3 for the parts outside the CDR3, the full variable domain is KAGVTQTPRYLIKTRGQQVTLSCSPISGHRSVSWYQQTPGQGLQFLFEYFSETQRNKGNFPGRFSGRQFSNSRSEMNVSTLELGDSALYLCASSQKTSGGTSTDTQYFGPGTRLTVL.

The rearrangement uses TRBV7-9 and TRBJ2-5; perhaps TRBD1 as D (6 bases). The CDR3 is made up of 16 amino acids. Trimming cost V 4 bases and J 2 bases, with 17 bases left between them. Per germline, CDR1 SEHNR and CDR2 FQNEAQ (reference sequence). CDR3 residues: CASSYQTLGQQETQYF. CDR3 DNA: TGTGCCAGCAGCTACCAAACACTCGGACAGCAAGAGACCCAGTACTTC. Combining the CDR3 with reference TRBV7-9 and TRBJ2-5 gives the whole variable domain DTGVSQNPRHKITKRGQNVTFRCDPISEHNRLYWYRQTLGQGPEFLTYFQNEAQLEKSRLLSDRFSAERPKGSFSTLEIQRTEQGDSAMYLCASSYQTLGQQETQYFGPGTRLLVL.

The genes are TRBV6-5 and TRBJ2-7; 9 bases map to TRBD2. This CDR3 is built from 15 residues. Germline-derived CDR1 and CDR2 are MNHEY and SVGAGI. Germline trimming cut 6 bases from V and 6 bases from J; bases unmatched to any gene: 12. In DNA form, the CDR3 reads TGTGCCAGCAGGGAGGATAGCGGGAGTGAGCCCGAGCAGTACTTC. Translation: CASREDSGSEPEQYF.

The rearrangement joins TRBV5-1 to TRBJ2-1; D ambiguous. Germline V gene sequence: CDR1 SGHRS, CDR2 YFSETQ. The CDR3 totals 13 residues. V was clipped by 4 bases and J by 10 bases, with 15 bases between them. The CDR3: CASSPDEAREQFF. The CDR3 nucleotides read TGCGCCAGCAGCCCAGACGAGGCGCGGGAGCAGTTCTTC.

The genes are TRBV4-2 and TRBJ2-1; 14 bases fit TRBD2. V lost 1 base to trimming and J lost 0 bases; unmatched junction nucleotides: 11. The germline V gene encodes CDR1 LGHNA and CDR2 YNFKEQ. The CDR3 consists of 21 residues. CDR3: CASSQAKGAGTSGSSYNEQFF. The CDR3 DNA follows: TGTGCCAGCAGCCAAGCCAAAGGGGCAGGGACTAGCGGGAGCTCCTACAATGAGCAGTTCTTC.

This sequence joins TRBV5-1 and TRBJ2-1, with unresolved D. This CDR3 contains 12 residues. The V gene's germline CDR1 is SGHRS and CDR2 YFSETQ. The V end was cut by 1 base, the J end by 10 bases, with 9 bases between. In DNA, the CDR3 is TGCGCCAGCAGCTTGAACGGCGGAGAGCAGTTCTTC. Amino acids: CASSLNGGEQFF.

The V and J genes are TRBV6-1 and TRBJ2-7; no definite D call. Trimming took 1 base from V and 3 from J, leaving 7 bases between them. The germline V gene has CDR1 MNHNS and CDR2 SASEGT. The CDR3 has 13 amino acids. The CDR3 DNA reads as TGTGCCAGCAGTGAAGGGTTCAGCTACGAGCAGTACTTC. This gives the protein CASSEGFSYEQYF.

A few counts support this clone. The J gene is TRBJ2-7, the V gene TRBV19; 7 bases agree with TRBD2. CDR3 size: 13 residues. CDR1 is LNHDA, CDR2 SQIVND, per germline (reference sequence). After removal of 4 bases from V and 3 bases from J, the junction contained 3 bases not matched to a gene. This CDR3 reads CASSTTSYYEQYF. CDR3 in DNA: TGTGCCAGTAGTACGACTAGCTACTACGAGCAGTACTTC.

This chain links TRBV30 with TRBJ2-7; no firm D call. The CDR3 has 12 residues. Trimming shortened V by 2 bases and J by 2 bases, and 7 bases separated the two germline ends. Germline lookup yields CDR1 GTSNPN and CDR2 SVGIG (reference sequence). CDR3 in DNA: TGTGCCTGGAGTACAGCAGCCTACGAGCAGTACTTC. It yields the protein CAWSTAAYEQYF.

This clone showed up just once. The chain has TRBV19 and TRBJ1-2; 8 nucleotides align to TRBD1. V lost 7 bases, J lost 8 bases, and 12 bases stayed unmatched. The CDR3 has 14 residues. Germline CDR1 LNHDA, CDR2 SQIVND (reference sequence). The CDR3 region has the DNA TGTGCCAGTACTACATCAGGGGGCGTCTACGGCTACACCTTC. It encodes CASTTSGGVYGYTF.

CDR3 in DNA: TGTGCCAGCAGCACGGGCTCCGGGACACTTCTCTACGAGCAGTACTTC. This sequence encodes CASSTGSGTLLYEQYF. V gene TRBV5-4 combines with J gene TRBJ2-7; TRBD1 is a possible D gene (6 bases). V was trimmed by 4 bases and J by 3 bases, leaving 20 bases between them. Germline CDR1 and CDR2: SGHNT and YYREEE (reference sequence). The length of the CDR3 is 16 residues.

The chain joins TRBV5-4 to TRBJ2-7; the D gene is possibly TRBD1 (6 bases). The CDR3 length is 15 residues. The germline V gene has CDR1 SGHNT and CDR2 YYREEE (reference sequence). V lost 2 bases, J lost 1 base, and 13 bases lay in between. The CDR3 region has the DNA TGTGCCAGCAGCTTAGCCGGGACACTTTCCTACGAGCAGTACTTC. It codes for CASSLAGTLSYEQYF.

The V gene is TRBV7-2, the J gene TRBJ2-1, with unresolved D. This CDR3 spans 13 amino acids. Germline V gene data show CDR1 as SGHTA and CDR2 as FQGNSA. The germline V and J ends were trimmed by 5 bases and 5 bases, with 10 bases remaining between them. CDR3 DNA sequence: TGTGCCAGCAGCCCGAGACTTCACAATGAGCAGTTCTTC. Translation gives CASSPRLHNEQFF.

This clone occurred a few times. The gene calls are TRBV7-9 and TRBJ1-2, with no clear D. The CDR3 is made up of 12 amino acids. The V end was cut by 8 bases, the J end by 6 bases, with 13 bases between. Germline V CDR1 and CDR2: SEHNR, FQNEAQ (reference sequence). This CDR3 is CASSPGPDGYTF. The DNA for the CDR3 is TGTGCCAGCTCTCCGGGTCCGGATGGCTACACCTTC.

The CDR3 nucleotides read TGCGCCAGCAGCTATACGGGAGGCTACTCTAGCACAGATACGCAGTATTTT. This codes for CASSYTGGYSSTDTQYF. The chain uses TRBV5-1 and TRBJ2-3; TRBD2 matches 7 bases. This CDR3 comprises 17 residues. Germline values: CDR1 SGHRS, CDR2 YFSETQ. J gave up 0 bases and V 3 bases, and 10 bases lay outside the gene matches.

The chain combines TRBV11-2 with TRBJ2-2, with 13 bases that match TRBD2. This CDR3 region has 17 residues. V shed 5 bases, J shed 6 bases, and the junction held 9 bases outside the gene matches. The germline gives CDR1 SGHAT, CDR2 FQNNGV. For the CDR3, the DNA is TGTGCCAGCAGCATGGGACTAGCGGGAACAGTAGCCGGGGAGCTGTTTTTT. This sequence encodes CASSMGLAGTVAGELFF.

This chain links TRBV11-1 with TRBJ2-7; 7 bases match TRBD1. In germline, CDR1 is SGHAT, CDR2 FQDESV (reference sequence). With V trimmed by 7 bases and J by 3 bases, 9 bases remained unmatched. The CDR3 covers 14 residues. Written as DNA, the CDR3 is TGTGCCAGCACCGTGGGGCAGGGGGTCTACGAGCAGTACTTC. Protein sequence: CASTVGQGVYEQYF. Based on the CDR3 plus reference TRBV11-1 and TRBJ2-7, the full variable domain is EAEVAQSPRYKITEKSQAVAFWCDPISGHATLYWYRQILGQGPELLVQFQDESVVDDSQLPKDRFSAERLKGVDSTLKIQPAELGDSAMYLCASTVGQGVYEQYFGPGTRLTVT.

The sample holds a few counts of this clone. The chain is built from TRBV7-8 and TRBJ1-1; 7 bases map to TRBD1. Germline-derived CDR1 and CDR2 are SGHVS and FQNEAQ. V was clipped by 4 bases and J by 2 bases; unmatched bases: 4. The CDR3 spans 14 residues. The CDR3 region is CASSSTGINTEAFF. CDR3 nucleotide sequence: TGTGCCAGCAGCTCGACAGGGATAAACACTGAAGCTTTCTTT.

V gene TRBV11-3 combines with J gene TRBJ2-3; possibly TRBD1 for D (6 bases). Trimming took 3 bases from V and 1 from J, leaving 14 bases between them. The CDR3 contains 16 residues. Germline assignment: CDR1 SGHNT and CDR2 YENEEA. The DNA of the CDR3 is TGTGCCAGCAGCTTCACAGGGATTTCGGGCACAGATACGCAGTATTTT. Encoded protein: CASSFTGISGTDTQYF.

The V call is TRBV6-5, the J call TRBJ1-2, with D possibly TRBD1 on 5 matching bases. Trimming stripped 6 bases from V and 5 bases from J, with 16 bases between. Germline loops: CDR1 MNHEY, CDR2 SVGAGI. The CDR3 covers 14 residues. In nucleotides, the CDR3 is TGTGCCAGCAGCCCCCTCCAGGGTGATTATGGCTACACCTTC. This translates into CASSPLQGDYGYTF.

The rearrangement joins TRBV11-2 to TRBJ2-7, with 9 positions matching TRBD1. CDR3 length: 13 residues. Germline CDR1 is SGHAT and CDR2 is FQNNGV. Germline trimming cut 3 bases from V and 5 bases from J; bases unmatched to any gene: 2. CDR3 DNA: TGTGCCAGCAGCTTGACAGGGGGTAACGAGCAGTACTTC. Protein product: CASSLTGGNEQYF. Drawing the rest from reference TRBV11-2 and TRBJ2-7, the complete variable domain is EAGVAQSPRYKIIEKRQSVAFWCNPISGHATLYWYQQILGQGPKLLIQFQNNGVVDDSQLPKDRFSAERLKGVDSTLKIQPAKLEDSAVYLCASSLTGGNEQYFGPGTRLTVT.

The chain has TRBV15 and TRBJ2-5; 11 bases are shared with TRBD1. This CDR3 comprises 15 residues. The germline V gene has CDR1 LNHNV and CDR2 YYDKDF (reference sequence). V gave up 2 bases and J gave up 6 bases; unmatched junction bases: 5. The CDR3 nucleotides are TGTGCCACCAGCAGAACGGGACAGGGGGAGAAGACCCAGTACTTC. It yields the protein CATSRTGQGEKTQYF. The whole variable domain, remainder taken from reference TRBV15 and TRBJ2-5, is DAMVIQNPRYQVTQFGKPVTLSCSQTLNHNVMYWYQQKSSQAPKLLFHYYDKDFNNEADTPDNFQSRRPNTSFCFLDIRSPGLGDTAMYLCATSRTGQGEKTQYFGPGTRLLVL.

The V gene is TRBV5-1, the J gene TRBJ2-7, with D uncertain. The length of the CDR3 is 11 residues. The ends were cut back, 4 bases at V and 1 base at J, with 3 bases in the middle. Germline V CDR1 and CDR2: SGHRS, YFSETQ. The CDR3: CASSPSYEQYF. CDR3 coding DNA: TGCGCCAGCAGCCCATCCTACGAGCAGTACTTC.

This rearrangement joins TRBV4-2 to TRBJ2-6; a possible D gene is TRBD1 (5 bases). Deletions cut 3 bases from V and 0 bases from J, with 12 bases between. This CDR3 is 17 amino acids long. The germline V gene has CDR1 LGHNA and CDR2 YNFKEQ. CDR3 nucleotide sequence: TGTGCCAGCAGCCAGACCGAAGGGGTCTCTGGGGCCAACGTCCTGACTTTC. It codes for CASSQTEGVSGANVLTF.

There are a few counts of this clone. The gene calls are TRBV29-1 and TRBJ1-1, with D unclear. Germline CDR1 and CDR2: SQVTM and ANQGSEA. The CDR3 covers 14 residues. Between the trimmed V and J ends, which lost 4 bases and 4 bases, there was a span of 16 bases. The CDR3 protein is CSVVSLSRGTEAFF. The CDR3 DNA is TGCAGCGTTGTCTCCTTGTCCCGGGGCACTGAAGCTTTCTTT.

CDR3 in DNA: TGTGCCAGTAGTATCGCGCGGGAGCCAAGCACTGAAGCTTTCTTT. Protein sequence: CASSIAREPSTEAFF. This chain links TRBV19 with TRBJ1-1, with unresolved D. The CDR3 has 15 residues. The germline V gene encodes CDR1 LNHDA and CDR2 SQIVND (reference sequence). With 3 bases removed from V and 4 bases from J, the gap between germline ends came to 15 bases.

The chain links TRBV12-5 to TRBJ2-1; 8 bases agree with TRBD2. The length of the CDR3 is 13 residues. V shed 8 bases and J 10 bases; nucleotides not matched to a gene: 10. Germline V gene lookup returns CDR1 LGHNT and CDR2 FRNRAP. The CDR3 DNA reads TGTGCTAGTCTCCCAGCGGGAGTTAGGGAGCAGTTCTTC. This translates into CASLPAGVREQFF.

The J gene is TRBJ1-1, the V gene TRBV5-6; no clear D. Trimming stripped 0 bases from V and 5 bases from J, with 11 bases between. This CDR3 spans 14 amino acids. Germline V lookup: CDR1 SGHDT, CDR2 YYEEEE. CDR3 sequence: CASSLAPGGTEAFF. The CDR3 DNA sequence: TGTGCCAGCAGCTTGGCACCAGGAGGGACTGAAGCTTTCTTT.